Below, 31 T cell receptor beta chains from the same sample are listed, as sequenced in a study of cytomegalovirus exposure and HLA in healthy donors. The PCR ran on 60 Vbeta and 13 Jbeta primers. This table comes from immunoSEQ multiplex PCR, and its TCRdb copy is limited to in-frame clones, with some not included. The sample consists of under 150,000 clones, 76% of them appearing once. The sample consisted of PBMCs. These receptors were obtained from a female donor in good health and CMV-seropositive.

The chain carries TRBV7-9 and TRBJ2-5, with TRBD1 matching 7 bases. Losses at the gene ends were 9 bases for V and 2 bases for J; bases not matched to a gene: 3. The germline V gene has CDR1 SEHNR and CDR2 FQNEAQ (reference sequence). CDR3 length: 12 amino acids. CDR3 region: CASRQGQETQYF. Written as DNA, the CDR3 is TGTGCCAGTCGACAGGGTCAAGAGACCCAGTACTTC.

The DNA for the CDR3 is TGTGCCAGCTCACCCGCTCAGGGGTACACCGGGGAGCTGTTTTTT. This codes for CASSPAQGYTGELFF. This rearrangement joins TRBV18 to TRBJ2-2; D perhaps matches TRBD1 (6 bases). V lost 3 bases and J lost 3, with 11 bases in between. The CDR3 is 15 residues long. CDR1 is KGHSH and CDR2 is LQKENI in the germline V gene.

The J gene is TRBJ2-7, the V gene TRBV9, with 7 positions matching TRBD2. From germline, CDR1 is SGDLS and CDR2 YYNGEE. CDR3 length equals 14 residues. V gave up 0 bases and J gave up 6 bases; unmatched junction bases: 6. This CDR3 is CASSVAEAGLEQYF. DNA for the CDR3: TGTGCCAGCAGCGTAGCTGAAGCGGGACTCGAGCAGTACTTC.

This sequence joins TRBV19 and TRBJ2-3, with TRBD2 matching 12 bases. The CDR3 sequence is 16 residues long. The germline V gene encodes CDR1 LNHDA and CDR2 SQIVND (reference sequence). V dropped 6 bases and J dropped 2; count of bases not matched to a gene: 6. In DNA form, the CDR3 reads TGTGCCAGTAGCCCGGGACTAGCGGGCTTCACAGATACGCAGTATTTT. This translates into CASSPGLAGFTDTQYF.

This CDR3 reads CASRSLGGGETQYF. For the CDR3, the DNA is TGTGCCAGCAGGTCCTTAGGGGGAGGGGAGACCCAGTACTTC. This sequence joins TRBV11-2 and TRBJ2-5, with D maybe TRBD2 (7 bases). Germline CDR1 reads SGHAT; CDR2 reads FQNNGV. The CDR3 consists of 14 residues. Trimming removed 6 bases at V and 5 bases at J, with 16 bases between.

V usage is TRBV28 and J usage is TRBJ2-7, with D maybe TRBD2 (5 bases). Germline CDR1 and CDR2: MDHEN and SYDVKM. V shed 5 bases and J shed 2 bases, with 10 bases lying between them. The CDR3 length is 13 residues. The CDR3 spells CASSPSGAYEQYF. As DNA, the CDR3 is TGTGCCAGCAGTCCCTCCGGGGCCTACGAGCAGTACTTC.

The CDR3 reads CASSSRGHSSGNTIYF. In DNA, the CDR3 is TGTGCCAGCAGCTCCAGGGGGCACTCTTCTGGAAACACCATATATTTT. J is TRBJ1-3 and V is TRBV5-6; 8 nucleotides match TRBD1. Germline values: CDR1 SGHDT, CDR2 YYEEEE. The length of the CDR3 is 16 residues. After removal of 3 bases from V and 1 base from J, the junction contained 6 bases not matched to a gene.

The gene calls are TRBV5-5 and TRBJ1-2, with 9 bases matching TRBD1. The CDR3 length is 20 residues. Germline CDR1 reads SGHKS; CDR2 reads YYEKEE (reference sequence). V shed 0 bases and J 4 bases; nucleotides not matched to a gene: 19. The CDR3 region is CASSLALLGITGGSIYGYTF. The CDR3 region has the DNA TGTGCCAGCAGCTTGGCCCTTCTGGGTATAACAGGGGGCTCGATCTATGGCTACACCTTC.

The genes are TRBV27 and TRBJ2-3, with 9 bases identical to TRBD2. V lost 5 bases, J lost 6 bases, and 12 bases stayed unmatched. Germline loops: CDR1 MNHEY, CDR2 SMNVEV (reference sequence). The CDR3 length is 16 residues. The CDR3 spells CASSTAAGGPRDTQYF. CDR3 DNA: TGTGCCAGCAGTACAGCGGCGGGAGGGCCTCGGGATACGCAGTATTTT.

The chain joins TRBV18 to TRBJ2-1, with D possibly TRBD2 on 5 matching bases. The CDR3 has 14 residues. CDR1 KGHSH and CDR2 LQKENI come from the germline V gene. Deletions cut 2 bases from V and 9 bases from J, with 14 bases between. The CDR3 region has the DNA TGTGCCAGCTCACCAGGTCTAGTAGGGAGTGAGCAGTTCTTC. Protein sequence: CASSPGLVGSEQFF.

The CDR3 here is CASSWSSGRSGTGELFF. DNA of the CDR3: TGTGCCAGCAGTTGGTCTAGCGGGAGGTCAGGCACCGGGGAGCTGTTTTTT. The J gene is TRBJ2-2, the V gene TRBV27, with TRBD2 matching over 11 bases. The CDR3 runs to 17 residues. CDR1 and CDR2 from the germline V gene are MNHEY and SMNVEV (reference sequence). Trimming cost V 4 bases and J 4 bases; bases outside gene matches: 8.

This clone was detected once. The CDR3 DNA reads TGTGCCAGCAGCTACTATCCGAGGGGGTTTAGCACCGGGGAGCTGTTTTTT. Protein: CASSYYPRGFSTGELFF. The rearrangement joins TRBV5-8 to TRBJ2-2; perhaps TRBD1 as D (6 bases). The germline V gene encodes CDR1 SGHTS and CDR2 YDEGEE. The CDR3 sequence is 17 residues long. V shed 3 bases and J shed 4 bases, with 19 bases lying between them.

This clone is a singleton in its sample. This chain uses TRBV19 with TRBJ2-2; D is possibly TRBD2 (5 bases). Germline CDR1 LNHDA, CDR2 SQIVND (reference sequence). With 5 bases removed from V and 3 bases from J, the gap between germline ends came to 13 bases. The CDR3 is made up of 15 amino acids. CDR3 in amino acids: CASSSRGLDTGELFF. CDR3 sequence (DNA): TGTGCCAGTAGTTCGAGAGGGCTGGACACCGGGGAGCTGTTTTTT.

This chain uses TRBV28 with TRBJ2-1; 7 bases are shared with TRBD2. The CDR3 runs to 16 residues. Germline CDR1 reads MDHEN; CDR2 reads SYDVKM. The V gene end was trimmed by 6 bases and the J gene end by 4 bases; junction bases not matched to a gene: 12. DNA for the CDR3: TGTGCCAGCAGCTCCCCTCGGGGGAGGGTTTACAATGAGCAGTTCTTC. Protein: CASSSPRGRVYNEQFF.

Only one count was recorded for this clone. The V gene is TRBV13, the J gene TRBJ2-1, with 14 bases identical to TRBD2. Germline trimming cut 4 bases from V and 10 bases from J; bases unmatched to any gene: 9. The germline gives CDR1 PRHDT, CDR2 FYEKMQ (reference sequence). The CDR3 is 16 residues long. As DNA, the CDR3 is TGTGCCAGCAGCTCCGAGGGACTAGCGGGAGTGAGCGAGCAGTTCTTC. It encodes CASSSEGLAGVSEQFF.

This clone was counted a few times. At one boundary the junction diverges from the germline segment, which might be a read error. The chain employs TRBV7-9 and TRBJ2-5, with a possible D match to TRBD1 (6 bases). The CDR3 has 16 amino acids. Germline assignment: CDR1 SEHNR and CDR2 FQNEAQ (reference sequence). The CDR3, as DNA: TGTGCCAGCAGCTTAGGTAAGGACAGTATTATTCGGCCGGAGGACTTC. This sequence encodes CASSLGKDSIIRPEDF.

The chain uses TRBV6-5 and TRBJ2-7, with 8 positions matching TRBD1. Germline assignment: CDR1 MNHEY and CDR2 SVGAGI. J lost 5 bases, V lost 6 bases, and 6 bases had no gene match. The CDR3 loop spans 13 amino acids. CDR3 loop: CASRAAGGDEQYF. The CDR3 DNA sequence: TGTGCCAGCAGGGCGGCAGGGGGCGACGAGCAGTACTTC.

This clone was detected only a few times. The chain combines TRBV14 with TRBJ2-7, with TRBD2 identical over 12 bases. The V gene's germline CDR1 is SGHDN and CDR2 FVKESK. V shed 3 bases and J 4 bases; nucleotides not matched to a gene: 1. The CDR3 contains 14 residues. CDR3 DNA: TGTGCCAGCAGCCAGACTAGCGGGAGTTACGAGCAGTACTTC. Translated: CASSQTSGSYEQYF.

The J gene is TRBJ2-1, the V gene TRBV9; 13 nucleotides agree with TRBD2. This CDR3 is 15 amino acids long. Per germline, CDR1 SGDLS and CDR2 YYNGEE. The ends lost 0 bases at V and 7 bases at J; junction bases unmatched: 1. CDR3 sequence: CASSVGLAGGNEQFF. The CDR3 DNA is TGTGCCAGCAGCGTAGGACTAGCGGGGGGAAATGAGCAGTTCTTC.

The chain carries TRBV7-3 and TRBJ2-1; 10 nucleotides agree with TRBD1. This CDR3 spans 16 amino acids. In germline, CDR1 is SGHTA, CDR2 FQGTGA. Germline trimming cut 5 bases from V and 4 bases from J; bases unmatched to any gene: 8. The CDR3 spells CASSTGTGVGYNEQFF. The CDR3 nucleotides read TGTGCCAGCAGCACCGGGACAGGGGTCGGGTACAATGAGCAGTTCTTC.

This sequence joins TRBV5-1 and TRBJ2-7, with 8 bases lining up with TRBD2. J gave up 4 bases and V 2 bases, and 8 bases lay outside the gene matches. Germline V gene data show CDR1 as SGHRS and CDR2 as YFSETQ. There are 15 residues in the CDR3. DNA of the CDR3: TGCGCCAGCAGCTTCGGGGGGGCAAGTCAGTACGAGCAGTACTTC. Its protein is CASSFGGASQYEQYF.

This clone was seen a single time. The rearrangement joins TRBV6-1 to TRBJ1-4, with 7 bases aligning to TRBD1. Per germline, CDR1 MNHNS and CDR2 SASEGT. This CDR3 is 13 amino acids long. Unmatched junction bases numbered 10, after V lost 10 bases and J lost 8 bases. The CDR3 coding sequence is TGTGCCACCCCGGACAGGTTGGGGGAAAAACTGTTTTTT. It codes for CATPDRLGEKLFF.

V is TRBV1 and J is TRBJ2-5; the tabulated D call, TRBD1, remains unverified against the DNA. TRBV1 is tagged as a pseudogene. The CDR3 has 15 amino acids. The CDR3 bases are TGCACCAGCAGCCAAGATCGTCCAGGACAAGAGACCCAGTACTTC. Translated, it gives CTSSQDRPGQETQYF.

The chain links TRBV28 to TRBJ1-2, with D possibly being TRBD1 (6 bases). This CDR3 spans 13 amino acids. Germline V CDR1 and CDR2: MDHEN, SYDVKM. The V gene lost 9 bases and the J gene lost 2 bases, with 13 bases spanning the gap. The CDR3 coding sequence is TGTGCCAGTTCCGAGGACAGAAACTATGGCTACACCTTC. Its translation is CASSEDRNYGYTF.

This clone has only a few counts. The chain employs TRBV27 and TRBJ2-7; 7 bases are a match to TRBD1. CDR1 and CDR2 (germline): MNHEY, SMNVEV (reference sequence). J gave up 0 bases and V 6 bases, and 14 bases lay outside the gene matches. This CDR3 has 17 amino acids. The CDR3 DNA reads TGTGCCAGCAGCCACCGTAAGAGGGGGCCAAGCTCCTACGAGCAGTACTTC. Amino acid sequence: CASSHRKRGPSSYEQYF.

The DNA of the CDR3 is TGTGCCTCAGGGACAGGGGGCATTACAGCAACTAATGAAAAACTGTTTTTT. Its translation: CASGTGGITATNEKLFF. The rearrangement uses TRBV30 and TRBJ1-4; TRBD1 aligns across 12 bases. V dropped 7 bases and J dropped 0; count of bases not matched to a gene: 9. The CDR3 extends over 17 amino acids. In germline, CDR1 is GTSNPN, CDR2 SVGIG (reference sequence).

The CDR3 coding sequence is TGTGCCAGCAGCCGCAAATTACAGGGGTATAATGAAAAACTGTTTTTT. Translation: CASSRKLQGYNEKLFF. This chain uses TRBV7-2 with TRBJ1-4; 7 bases are a match to TRBD1. CDR3 length equals 16 residues. Per the germline V gene, CDR1 is SGHTA and CDR2 is FQGNSA. The V gene end was trimmed by 5 bases and the J gene end by 4 bases; junction bases not matched to a gene: 10.

The chain employs TRBV2 and TRBJ1-1; TRBD1 aligns across 9 bases. Germline V gives CDR1 SNHLY, CDR2 FYNNEI. This CDR3 is built from 18 residues. Losses at the gene ends were 6 bases for V and 4 bases for J; bases not matched to a gene: 18. CDR3 amino acids: CASRELTGTGIWGTEAFF. Written as DNA, the CDR3 is TGTGCCAGCAGAGAGTTAACCGGGACAGGGATATGGGGCACTGAAGCTTTCTTT.

J is TRBJ2-7 and V is TRBV18; tentative D call: TRBD1 (5 bases). CDR1 KGHSH and CDR2 LQKENI come from the germline V gene. V gave up 3 bases and J gave up 0 bases, with 12 bases separating them. The CDR3 totals 15 residues. CDR3 nucleotide sequence: TGTGCCAGCTCACCGAGTGGGGCTACCTCCTACGAGCAGTACTTC. Its translation: CASSPSGATSYEQYF.

V usage is TRBV11-3 and J usage is TRBJ2-2; 7 bases are a match to TRBD1. Germline V gene sequence: CDR1 SGHNT, CDR2 YENEEA. The CDR3 contains 17 residues. Trimming removed 2 bases from V and 3 bases from J; junction bases left unmatched: 9. The CDR3 coding sequence is TGTGCCAGCAGCTTATCGGTGACAGGGTACGACACCGGGGAGCTGTTTTTT. The encoded protein is CASSLSVTGYDTGELFF.

This clone has a single count. The chain joins TRBV6-1 to TRBJ1-2; TRBD1 might be the D (6 bases). CDR1 is MNHNS and CDR2 is SASEGT in the germline V gene. V shed 4 bases and J shed 8 bases, with 11 bases lying between them. The CDR3 sequence is 12 residues long. The CDR3 reads CASSVPGEGYTF. Written as DNA, the CDR3 is TGTGCCAGCAGTGTGCCAGGGGAGGGCTACACCTTC.